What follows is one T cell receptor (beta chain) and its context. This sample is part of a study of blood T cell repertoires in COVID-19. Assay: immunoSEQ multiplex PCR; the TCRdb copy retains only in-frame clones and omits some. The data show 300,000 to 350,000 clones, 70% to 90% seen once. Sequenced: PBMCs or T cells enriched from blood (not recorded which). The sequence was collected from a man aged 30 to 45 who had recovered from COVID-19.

CDR3 residues: CASPPPGGLVGPATEAFF. DNA of the CDR3: TGTGCCAGCCCCCCACCAGGAGGGTTAGTCGGCCCGGCCACTGAAGCTTTCTTT. The chain carries TRBV11-2 and TRBJ1-1; D unresolved. The CDR3 totals 18 residues. V was pared by 8 bases and J by 4 bases, with 29 bases between. Per the germline V gene, CDR1 is SGHAT and CDR2 is FQNNGV.